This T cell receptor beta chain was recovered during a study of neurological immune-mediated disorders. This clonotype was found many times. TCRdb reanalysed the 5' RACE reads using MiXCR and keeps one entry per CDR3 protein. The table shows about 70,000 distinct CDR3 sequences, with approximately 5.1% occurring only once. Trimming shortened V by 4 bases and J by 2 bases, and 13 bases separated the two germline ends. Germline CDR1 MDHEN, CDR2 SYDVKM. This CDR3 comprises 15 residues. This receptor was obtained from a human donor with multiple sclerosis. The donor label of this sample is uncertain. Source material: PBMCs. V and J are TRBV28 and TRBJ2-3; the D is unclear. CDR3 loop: CASSSPPGLTDTQYF. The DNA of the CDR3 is TGTGCCAGCAGTTCCCCTCCGGGCCTCACAGATACGCAGTATTTT.